Listed here is a single T cell receptor beta chain. Other DNA sequences from this sample encode an identical CDR3 as well. These data are taken from a study of sequential checkpoint blockade in melanoma. Across the study: Both treatment sequences were followed by maintenance nivolumab.

The assay was immunoSEQ multiplex PCR, and TCRdb's table has in-frame clones only and misses some. The profile shows fewer than 20,000 clones, more than 70% of them singletons. Noted treatment: randomized to nivolumab then ipilimumab (arm A) or the reverse (arm B). DNA-damaging chemotherapy had not been given to any patient beforehand. The CDR3 consists of 13 residues. Germline CDR1 reads MNHEY; CDR2 reads SVGAGI. V dropped 5 bases and J dropped 6 bases, with 11 bases sitting between them. The source material was CD8+ T cells sorted from blood (inferred from file names), sampled from a patient given nivolumab and ipilimumab in sequence. The J gene is TRBJ1-5, the V gene TRBV6-5; weak D call: TRBD1 (5 bases). This receptor was obtained from a human donor with melanoma. CDR3 sequence (DNA): TGTGCCAGCAGTCAATGGGGGGGTCAGCCCCAGCATTTT. This sequence encodes CASSQWGGQPQHF.